These 24 T cell receptor beta chains were all obtained from the same sample, sequenced in a study of graft-versus-host responses after intestinal transplantation. What these receptors recognize is not known. Sequencing was performed with immunoSEQ multiplex PCR; in TCRdb, only in-frame clones are kept and a portion is missing. The sample has 99,000 or so clones, approximately 84% seen once. Sequencing was performed on unstimulated CD4+ T cells sorted from spleen or lymph node cells, taken before intestinal transplant. These receptors were obtained from a human donor who received an intestinal transplant.

The table lists this clone with a count of one. The chain couples TRBV2 to TRBJ2-5; D unresolved. V was shortened by 8 bases and J by 3 bases, with 7 bases between the two germline ends. CDR1 and CDR2 (germline): SNHLY, FYNNEI. The CDR3 is 11 residues long. This chain's CDR3 is CASVAKETQYF. The CDR3 DNA is TGTGCCAGCGTGGCGAAAGAGACCCAGTACTTC.

This clone was counted a few times. This chain joins TRBV7-9 and TRBJ2-7, with D uncertain. Trimming shortened V by 1 base and J by 4 bases, and 8 bases separated the two germline ends. CDR1 SEHNR and CDR2 FQNEAQ come from the germline V gene (reference sequence). CDR3 length equals 13 residues. The CDR3 spells CASSLGVGYEQYF. In nucleotides, the CDR3 is TGTGCCAGCAGCTTAGGTGTTGGGTACGAGCAGTACTTC.

V is TRBV27 and J is TRBJ2-2, with 9 bases identical to TRBD1. Looked up from germline, CDR1 is MNHEY and CDR2 is SMNVEV (reference sequence). This CDR3 comprises 17 residues. The trim removed 6 bases at V and 4 bases at J, leaving 12 bases unmatched. The DNA of the CDR3 is TGTGCCAGCAGCAAATTAAACAGGGGGCAAGGCACCGGGGAGCTGTTTTTT. Translated: CASSKLNRGQGTGELFF.

The chain is built from TRBV28 and TRBJ2-1; TRBD2 agrees at 7 bases. The germline gives CDR1 MDHEN, CDR2 SYDVKM. The CDR3 loop spans 17 amino acids. The ends lost 6 bases at V and 6 bases at J; junction bases unmatched: 17. DNA of the CDR3: TGTGCCAGCAGCCCGCGGTTTGGCGGGAGTAATCGCAATGAGCAGTTCTTC. Its protein is CASSPRFGGSNRNEQFF.

This chain's CDR3 is CASSFRGATGTGELFF. The CDR3 DNA reads as TGTGCCAGCAGCTTTCGAGGGGCCACCGGGACCGGGGAGCTGTTTTTT. The chain links TRBV7-6 to TRBJ2-2; either TRBD1 or TRBD2 may supply D (5 bases each). CDR3 length: 16 residues. CDR1 is SGHVS and CDR2 is FNYEAQ in the germline V gene. The germline V and J ends were trimmed by 3 bases and 5 bases, with 16 bases remaining between them.

This chain connects TRBV5-1 to TRBJ2-6, with TRBD2 as a possible D gene (6 bases). V lost 0 bases to trimming and J lost 14 bases, with 18 bases between them. CDR3 size: 15 residues. The germline V gene encodes CDR1 SGHRS and CDR2 YFSETQ. Here the CDR3 reads CASSLGLPGLTLLTF. The CDR3 DNA sequence: TGCGCCAGCAGCTTGGGGCTCCCGGGACTGACGCTCCTGACTTTC. Full variable domain (missing parts from reference TRBV5-1 and TRBJ2-6): KAGVTQTPRYLIKTRGQQVTLSCSPISGHRSVSWYQQTPGQGLQFLFEYFSETQRNKGNFPGRFSGRQFSNSRSEMNVSTLELGDSALYLCASSLGLPGLTLLTFGAGSRLTVL.

The chain combines TRBV7-9 with TRBJ2-7, with a weak D call TRBD1 (5 bases). The V end lost 5 bases, the J end lost 10 bases, and 21 bases lay between the germline ends. CDR1 is SEHNR, CDR2 FQNEAQ, per germline (reference sequence). This CDR3 is 14 amino acids long. The CDR3 reads CASSPRQFTESQYF. As DNA, the CDR3 is TGTGCCAGCAGCCCTAGACAGTTTACCGAGTCTCAGTACTTC.

This chain links TRBV27 with TRBJ2-1; D assignment may be TRBD1 or TRBD2 (5 bases each). Per the germline V gene, CDR1 is MNHEY and CDR2 is SMNVEV (reference sequence). Trimming shortened V by 2 bases and J by 6 bases, and 5 bases separated the two germline ends. The CDR3 is 12 residues long. The CDR3 DNA is TGTGCCAGCAGTTTAGGGGGCAATGAGCAGTTCTTC. The encoded protein is CASSLGGNEQFF.

This clone was observed a few times. The genes are TRBV4-2 and TRBJ2-7, with D possibly TRBD1 on 5 matching bases. Germline assignment: CDR1 LGHNA and CDR2 YNFKEQ. This CDR3 has 15 residues. Trimming left V 1 base short and J 1 base short, with 11 bases between. The CDR3 is CASSQGGAGSYEQYF. CDR3 in DNA: TGTGCCAGCAGCCAAGGCGGCGCAGGGTCCTACGAGCAGTACTTC.

The chain couples TRBV19 to TRBJ1-5; tentatively, D is TRBD1 (5 bases). The ends were cut back, 3 bases at V and 2 bases at J, with 14 bases in the middle. Germline-derived CDR1 and CDR2 are LNHDA and SQIVND (reference sequence). The CDR3 has 16 amino acids. The CDR3 here is CASSIPTLQGNQPQHF. The CDR3 region has the DNA TGTGCCAGTAGTATCCCAACCCTACAGGGCAATCAGCCCCAGCATTTT.

The chain carries TRBV29-1 and TRBJ1-2; D is ambiguous. CDR3 length: 11 residues. Deletions cut 5 bases from V and 1 base from J, with 5 bases between. Germline loops: CDR1 SQVTM, CDR2 ANQGSEA. The CDR3, as DNA: TGCAGCGTTTACAGTAACTATGGCTACACCTTC. Its protein product is CSVYSNYGYTF.

This clone appeared a few times. The genes are TRBV6-1 and TRBJ2-7; 7 bases agree with TRBD1. With V trimmed by 6 bases and J by 1 base, 3 bases remained unmatched. Per germline, CDR1 MNHNS and CDR2 SASEGT. The CDR3 length is 13 residues. CDR3 region: CASSKQGSYEQYF. In DNA form, the CDR3 reads TGTGCCAGCAGCAAACAGGGGTCCTACGAGCAGTACTTC.

The CDR3 here is CASSFRVGANVLTF. CDR3 coding DNA: TGTGCCAGCAGCTTCAGGGTTGGGGCCAACGTCCTGACTTTC. V and J are TRBV9 and TRBJ2-6; D might be TRBD1 (5 bases). The CDR3 has 14 residues. The germline gives CDR1 SGDLS, CDR2 YYNGEE. Deletions cut 4 bases from V and 3 bases from J, with 8 bases between. Drawing the rest from reference TRBV9 and TRBJ2-6, the complete variable domain is DSGVTQTPKHLITATGQRVTLRCSPRSGDLSVYWYQQSLDQGLQFLIQYYNGEERAKGNILERFSAQQFPDLHSELNLSSLELGDSALYFCASSFRVGANVLTFGAGSRLTVL.

This clone was observed a single time. The J gene is TRBJ2-6, the V gene TRBV10-3; D uncertain. The CDR3 is 15 residues long. Germline values: CDR1 ENHRY, CDR2 SYGVKD. The ends were cut back, 2 bases at V and 0 bases at J, with 5 bases in the middle. This chain's CDR3 is CAISERSSGANVLTF. CDR3 in DNA: TGTGCCATCAGTGAGCGGAGCTCTGGGGCCAACGTCCTGACTTTC.

The V call is TRBV7-9, the J call TRBJ2-1; 10 bases are a match to TRBD2. There are 16 residues in the CDR3. CDR1 is SEHNR and CDR2 is FQNEAQ in the germline V gene (reference sequence). The trim removed 5 bases at V and 3 bases at J, leaving 7 bases unmatched. CDR3 DNA sequence: TGTGCCAGCAGCCCCGGACTAGCGGAGATCTACAATGAGCAGTTCTTC. Protein: CASSPGLAEIYNEQFF.

The chain employs TRBV20-1 and TRBJ1-2; 7 nucleotides align to TRBD1. V gave up 6 bases and J gave up 6 bases; unmatched junction bases: 1. CDR1 and CDR2 (germline): DFQATT, SNEGSKA (reference sequence). The CDR3 is made up of 10 amino acids. The CDR3 loop reads CSAGTDGYTF. CDR3 in DNA: TGCAGTGCCGGGACAGATGGCTACACCTTC.

This clone was detected only once. This chain links TRBV10-2 with TRBJ1-2; D is possibly TRBD1 (5 bases). Germline CDR1 and CDR2: WSHSY and SAAADI. V was pared by 10 bases and J by 8 bases, with 20 bases between. The CDR3 covers 13 residues. The DNA for the CDR3 is TGCGCCACCCACCAGACCGCTTGGGACGGCTACACCTTC. This gives the protein CATHQTAWDGYTF.

The J gene is TRBJ2-2, the V gene TRBV5-6; a weak D match, TRBD1 (6 bases). V lost 0 bases and J 4 bases, leaving 10 bases between the germline ends. The CDR3 length is 15 residues. Germline CDR1 reads SGHDT; CDR2 reads YYEEEE. CDR3: CASSLGRGRTGELFF. CDR3 bases: TGTGCCAGCAGCTTGGGCAGGGGTCGCACCGGGGAGCTGTTTTTT.

This chain connects TRBV6-1 to TRBJ2-7, with D possibly TRBD2 on 6 matching bases. CDR1 MNHNS and CDR2 SASEGT come from the germline V gene. V dropped 7 bases and J dropped 4 bases, with 17 bases sitting between them. The CDR3 sequence is 14 residues long. CDR3 in amino acids: CASNPRGTEYEQYF. The CDR3 DNA reads TGTGCCAGCAATCCCCGGGGGACTGAGTACGAGCAGTACTTC.

The gene calls are TRBV14 and TRBJ2-7; D remains ambiguous. Germline-derived CDR1 and CDR2 are SGHDN and FVKESK. The CDR3 sequence is 11 residues long. V lost 3 bases and J lost 3, with 3 bases in between. Here the CDR3 reads CASSHSYEQYF. CDR3 nucleotides: TGTGCCAGCAGCCACAGCTACGAGCAGTACTTC.

The chain uses TRBV2 and TRBJ2-2; a possible D gene is TRBD1 (6 bases). The CDR3 is made up of 15 amino acids. V lost 6 bases, J lost 5 bases, and 16 bases lay in between. Germline loops: CDR1 SNHLY, CDR2 FYNNEI. The CDR3 nucleotides read TGTGCCAGCAGCCAACAGGGCATTGGGACCGGGGAGCTGTTTTTT. Protein product: CASSQQGIGTGELFF. Looking up the rest from reference TRBV2 and TRBJ2-2 gives the full variable domain: EPEVTQTPSHQVTQMGQEVILRCVPISNHLYFYWYRQILGQKVEFLVSFYNNEISEKSEIFDDQFSVERPDGSNFTLKIRSTKLEDSAMYFCASSQQGIGTGELFFGEGSRLTVL.

The rearrangement uses TRBV5-5 and TRBJ1-4; no clear D gene. This CDR3 is built from 17 residues. Germline CDR1 reads SGHKS; CDR2 reads YYEKEE (reference sequence). Trimming shortened V by 0 bases and J by 0 bases, and 12 bases separated the two germline ends. The CDR3: CASSLGRIFATNEKLFF. CDR3 bases: TGTGCCAGCAGCTTGGGACGGATTTTTGCAACTAATGAAAAACTGTTTTTT.

Written as DNA, the CDR3 is TGTGCCAGCAGCTCTCGGACAGGGGGCGCAGACTACGAGCAGTACTTC. As protein: CASSSRTGGADYEQYF. V usage is TRBV7-9 and J usage is TRBJ2-7; 11 bases are a match to TRBD1. The V gene end was trimmed by 4 bases and the J gene end by 3 bases; junction bases not matched to a gene: 8. Germline assignment: CDR1 SEHNR and CDR2 FQNEAQ (reference sequence). There are 16 residues in the CDR3.

CDR3 amino acids: CASSPPSEGEAFF. Written as DNA, the CDR3 is TGTGCCAGCTCACCACCATCGGAGGGTGAAGCTTTCTTT. This chain links TRBV18 with TRBJ1-1; D is undetermined. Trimming removed 0 bases from V and 7 bases from J, with 9 bases in between. Germline loops: CDR1 KGHSH, CDR2 LQKENI. This CDR3 comprises 13 residues.